The T cell receptor beta chain under discussion was sequenced for a study of low-dose radiotherapy and immunotherapy resistance in tumors. The overall study: Cohort 2 was treated with 1 Gy per fraction every two weeks, amounting to 13 Gy across 26 weeks. Every two weeks patients got nivolumab 240 mg flat dose, plus ipilimumab 1 mg/kg every six weeks, intravenously. Patients' oral aspirin dose was 300 mg daily across four cycles from cycle 1 day 1.

This clonotype was seen repeatedly, ten times or more. TRAV- and TRBV-specific primers, spanning alpha and beta chains, primed first-strand cDNA. The PCR that amplified TCRs ran for 20 cycles, relying on a constant-region primer and a V-primer adapter. One entry per CDR3 protein results from TCRdb running MiXCR on the reads. The table records around 64,000 distinct CDR3 sequences, about a quarter of them present only once. Time point here: before trial treatment. Eligibility was restricted to patients presenting with advanced solid tumors that lacked tumor-infiltrating lymphocytes. This CDR3 is 11 amino acids long.

V gene TRBV21-1 combines with J gene TRBJ1-1; TRBD1 reflects the table's D call only, with no check against the DNA. TRBV21-1 represents a pseudogene. The source of this sequence is a male donor with rectosigmoid adenocarcinoma. The sample here was PBMCs, taken before treatment. The CDR3 bases are TGTGCCAGGGGGGCGGGGACTGAAGCTTTCTTT. As protein: CARGAGTEAFF.